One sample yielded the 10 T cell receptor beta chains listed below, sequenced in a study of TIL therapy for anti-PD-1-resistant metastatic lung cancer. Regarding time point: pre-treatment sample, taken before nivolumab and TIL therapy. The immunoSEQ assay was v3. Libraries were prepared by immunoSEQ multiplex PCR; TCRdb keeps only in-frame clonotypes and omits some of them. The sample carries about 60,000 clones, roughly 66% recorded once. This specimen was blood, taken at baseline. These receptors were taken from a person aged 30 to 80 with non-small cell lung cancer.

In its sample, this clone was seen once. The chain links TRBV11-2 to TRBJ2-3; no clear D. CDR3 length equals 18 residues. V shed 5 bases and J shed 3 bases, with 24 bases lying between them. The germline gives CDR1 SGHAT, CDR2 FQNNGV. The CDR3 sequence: CASSLTRMTRTITDTQYF. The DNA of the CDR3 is TGTGCCAGCAGCCTTACCAGAATGACAAGAACAATTACAGATACGCAGTATTTT.

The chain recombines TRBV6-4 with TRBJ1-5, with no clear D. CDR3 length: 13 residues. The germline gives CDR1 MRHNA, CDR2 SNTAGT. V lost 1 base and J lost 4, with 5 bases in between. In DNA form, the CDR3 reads TGTGCCAGCAGTGACTGGCGGAATCAGCCCCAGCATTTT. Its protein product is CASSDWRNQPQHF.

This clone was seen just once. The CDR3: CSTGDLEGYNEQFF. CDR3 nucleotide sequence: TGCAGCACAGGGGATCTTGAAGGTTACAATGAGCAGTTCTTC. The V call is TRBV29-1, the J call TRBJ2-1; TRBD1 aligns across 7 bases. There are 14 residues in the CDR3. V gave up 8 bases and J gave up 4 bases; unmatched junction bases: 11. The germline gives CDR1 SQVTM, CDR2 ANQGSEA.

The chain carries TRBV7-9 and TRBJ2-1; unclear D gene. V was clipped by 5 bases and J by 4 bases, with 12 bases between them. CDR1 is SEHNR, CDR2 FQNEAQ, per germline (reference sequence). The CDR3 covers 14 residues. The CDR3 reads CASSPALNYNEQFF. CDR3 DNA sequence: TGTGCCAGCAGCCCCGCTCTCAATTACAATGAGCAGTTCTTC.

The CDR3 region is CASSFRGRSDTQYF. The CDR3 coding sequence is TGCGCCAGCAGCTTCCGGGGGAGGTCAGATACGCAGTATTTT. This chain links TRBV5-1 with TRBJ2-3; maybe TRBD2 (6 bases). The CDR3 loop spans 14 amino acids. Germline V gives CDR1 SGHRS, CDR2 YFSETQ. V lost 2 bases and J lost 4, with 11 bases in between.

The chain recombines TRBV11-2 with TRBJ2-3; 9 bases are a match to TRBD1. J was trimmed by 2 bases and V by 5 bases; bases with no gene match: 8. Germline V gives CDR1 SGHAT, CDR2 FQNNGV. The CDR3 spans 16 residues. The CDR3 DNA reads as TGTGCCAGCAGCCCCCTCGGGACAGGGCTCACAGATACGCAGTATTTT. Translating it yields CASSPLGTGLTDTQYF. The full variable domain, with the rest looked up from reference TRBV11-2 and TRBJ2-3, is EAGVAQSPRYKIIEKRQSVAFWCNPISGHATLYWYQQILGQGPKLLIQFQNNGVVDDSQLPKDRFSAERLKGVDSTLKIQPAKLEDSAVYLCASSPLGTGLTDTQYFGPGTRLTVL.

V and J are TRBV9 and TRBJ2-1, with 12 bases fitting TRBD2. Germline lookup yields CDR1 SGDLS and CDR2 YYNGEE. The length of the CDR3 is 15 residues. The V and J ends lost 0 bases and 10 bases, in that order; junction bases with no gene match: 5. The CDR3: CASSVDLAGGDEQFF. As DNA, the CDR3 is TGTGCCAGCAGCGTAGATCTAGCGGGAGGGGACGAGCAGTTCTTC.

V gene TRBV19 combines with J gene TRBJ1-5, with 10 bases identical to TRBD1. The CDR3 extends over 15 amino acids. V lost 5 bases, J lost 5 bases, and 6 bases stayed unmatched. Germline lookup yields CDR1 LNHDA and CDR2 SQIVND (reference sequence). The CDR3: CASSRTGGGDQPQHF. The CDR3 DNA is TGTGCCAGTAGTCGGACAGGGGGAGGGGATCAGCCCCAGCATTTT. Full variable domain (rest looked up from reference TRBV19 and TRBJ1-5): DGGITQSPKYLFRKEGQNVTLSCEQNLNHDAMYWYRQDPGQGLRLIYYSQIVNDFQKGDIAEGYSVSREKKESFPLTVTSAQKNPTAFYLCASSRTGGGDQPQHFGDGTRLSIL.

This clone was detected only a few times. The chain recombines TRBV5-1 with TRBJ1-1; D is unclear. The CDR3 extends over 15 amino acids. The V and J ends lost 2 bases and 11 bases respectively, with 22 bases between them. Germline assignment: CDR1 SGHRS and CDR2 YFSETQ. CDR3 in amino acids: CASSFQPEINTGAFF. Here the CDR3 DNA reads TGCGCCAGCAGCTTTCAACCGGAGATCAACACTGGGGCTTTCTTT.

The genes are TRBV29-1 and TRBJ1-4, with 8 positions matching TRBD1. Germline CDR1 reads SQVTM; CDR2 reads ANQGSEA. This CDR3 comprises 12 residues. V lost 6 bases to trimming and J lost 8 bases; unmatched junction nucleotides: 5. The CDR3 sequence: CSVQGAGEKLFF. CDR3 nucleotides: TGCAGCGTCCAGGGGGCCGGGGAAAAACTGTTTTTT.